The clone carrying this TCR beta chain was seen more than once but under ten times. Its cognate antigen is unknown. This specimen comes from a study of graft-versus-host responses after intestinal transplantation. Overall study findings and caveats: GvH clones appeared in recipient marrow, some first in ileum or blood.

Clones were sequenced by immunoSEQ multiplex PCR, and TCRdb holds only the in-frame ones, with some missing. The data hold about 88,000 clones, with 75% to 95% observed a single time. The sequence derives from a human donor who was the organ donor for an intestinal transplant. Sequenced material: unstimulated CD4+ T cells sorted from spleen or lymph node cells, taken before transplant.

This chain's CDR3 is CASTISSGNTIYF. CDR3 nucleotides: TGTGCCAGCACGATCAGCTCTGGAAACACCATATATTTT. This chain connects TRBV28 to TRBJ1-3, with D unclear. The length of the CDR3 is 13 residues. Germline CDR1 MDHEN, CDR2 SYDVKM. The V and J ends lost 7 bases and 0 bases respectively, with 7 bases between them.